Included here is one TCR beta chain sequence, with context. TCRdb's copy holds only in-frame clones and misses some; the assay was immunoSEQ multiplex PCR. The sample shows roughly 50,000 clones, about 85% of them seen only once. These data come from a study of T cells in tumors after PD-1 blockade. Study-level background: Some patients also took daily vismodegib 150 mg during anti-PD-1 treatment. Peripheral blood samples averaged approximately 35,000 unique clonotypes and about 120,000 templates.

The CDR3 spans 14 residues. CDR1 and CDR2 from the germline V gene are SEHNR and FQNEAQ (reference sequence). Trimming took 8 bases from V and 5 from J; bases not matched to a gene: 10. V is TRBV7-9 and J is TRBJ2-5; 8 nucleotides match TRBD1. The sequences come from PBMCs, collected before anti-PD-1 treatment. The TCR sequence derives from a human donor with basal cell carcinoma. The CDR3 DNA reads TGTGCCAGCTTGAGACAGGGGTGGGAGGAGACCCAGTACTTC. This gives the protein CASLRQGWEETQYF.